This TCR beta chain was sequenced in a study of T cells expressing NK-cell markers. Study details: The authors sequenced eight donors, of whom seven were HCMV-seropositive and one was seronegative.

Germline CDR1 SQVTM, CDR2 ANQGSEA. The CDR3 runs to 11 residues. Regarding this clonotype: Its antigen is unknown.

Study-level points and caveats: Where a handful of donors were concerned, these clonotypes also led the CD3+CD56-NKG2C+ fraction.

It was by 5'RACE template switching with UMIs that TCR beta cDNA was made. TCRdb reprocessed the 5' RACE reads, with one entry per CDR3 protein and no DNA. Across over 120,000 distinct CDR3 sequences, the top ten clones capture 12% of the sample. The sequencing sample was made of blood T cells: a sorted CD56 or NKG2C T cell subset, CD4+ or CD8+ T cells, or bulk PBMC T cells (not recorded which). This TCR was sampled from a young man in good health. The chain is built from TRBV29-1 and TRBJ1-4. CDR3 loop: CSVAVGSKLFF. The full variable domain, completed using reference TRBV29-1 and TRBJ1-4, is SAVISQKPSRDICQRGTSLTIQCQVDSQVTMMFWYRQQPGQSLTLIATANQGSEATYESGFVIDKFPISRPNLTFSTLTVSNMSPEDSSIYLCSVAVGSKLFFGSGTQLSVL.